The present entry profiles one TCR beta chain with its context. Its target is not known. This CDR3 contains 16 residues. V dropped 2 bases and J dropped 3 bases, with 19 bases sitting between them. Germline values: CDR1 GTSNPN, CDR2 SVGIG (reference sequence). From the second PCR step, alpha and beta chains were amplified apart. CD8 T cells were positively selected from what remained after CD4 positive selection. Four subsets defined by CD45RA and CD27 were sorted after CD3, CD4, CD8 and live/dead staining. This entry comes from a study of naive and memory T cell subsets. Study-level points and caveats: Clonotypes here are unpaired alpha or beta chain sequences.

An equimolar mix of two oligonucleotides served as the beta constant-region primer for TRBC1 and TRBC2. Four rounds of PCR amplified the ligated cDNA using nested alpha and beta constant-region primers plus SP2. MiXCR was run by TCRdb on the UMI-ligation and nested PCR reads, yielding one entry per CDR3 protein. Of 95,000 to 150,000 distinct CDR3 sequences in the sample, 36% were seen once. This chain links TRBV30 with TRBJ2-5, with a possible D match to TRBD1 (5 bases). This receptor was taken from a human donor in good health. What was sequenced was central memory CD4+ T cells from blood. The CDR3 DNA sequence: TGTGCCTGGAGTACAGGTTGGGCCGCGAGCGAAGAGACCCAGTACTTC. Translated, it gives CAWSTGWAASEETQYF.